This T cell receptor (beta chain) was found in a study of shared clonotypes between healthy human individuals. General observations from the study: Clonotypes not shared had lower generation probabilities than those common to all four donors. When naive CD4 clonotypes were compared across a few donors, 4% to 6.5% were shared.

TCRdb's copy holds only in-frame clones and misses some; the assay was immunoSEQ multiplex PCR. The profile shows around 700,000 clones, 55% to 85% of them singletons. There were only Caucasian adults among the donors, and all lived in Nashville, Tennessee. Partitioning of CD4+ cells yielded a CD45RA+ naive subset and a CD45RA-negative memory subset. This clone appeared a single time. What it recognizes is unknown. The CDR3 covers 15 residues. CDR1 and CDR2 from the germline V gene are MDHEN and SYDVKM. V lost 4 bases, J lost 0 bases, and 10 bases lay in between. The sample taken for sequencing was memory CD4+ T cells sorted from blood. Subset denoted: CD45RA-negative fraction. The receptor's source is a woman aged 25 to 39 in good health. The V call is TRBV28, the J call TRBJ1-3, with a possible D match to TRBD1 (6 bases). CDR3 nucleotides: TGTGCCAGCAGTTCTACAGGGAGCTCTGGAAACACCATATATTTT. This encodes CASSSTGSSGNTIYF.